A single sample gave rise to the 32 T cell receptor beta chains below, sequenced in a study of T cell changes during pregnancy in multiple sclerosis. Assay used: immunoSEQ multiplex PCR; TCRdb lists only in-frame clones, some missing. The data show approximately 51,000 clones, with 85% to 95% seen just once and less than 0.65% held by the top ten. Sequenced here: CD4+ T cells from peripheral blood mononuclear cells, sampled in the second trimester of pregnancy. The receptors stem from a female donor with multiple sclerosis, enrolled in a pregnancy study.

The chain is built from TRBV7-7 and TRBJ2-5; TRBD2 matches at 13 bases. Germline V gene data show CDR1 as SSHAT and CDR2 as FNYEAQ (reference sequence). V lost 5 bases to trimming and J lost 5 bases; unmatched junction nucleotides: 8. The CDR3 is 16 residues long. The CDR3 loop is CASSLRTSGGIETQYF. The CDR3 DNA sequence: TGTGCCAGCAGCCTTCGGACTAGCGGGGGTATTGAGACCCAGTACTTC. The complete variable domain, with remaining parts taken from reference TRBV7-7 and TRBJ2-5, reads GAGVSQSPRYKVTKRGQDVTLRCDPISSHATLYWYQQALGQGPEFLTYFNYEAQPDKSGLPSDRFSAERPEGSISTLTIQRTEQRDSAMYRCASSLRTSGGIETQYFGPGTRLLVL.

This rearrangement joins TRBV9 to TRBJ2-2; 13 bases fit TRBD2. V lost 4 bases to trimming and J lost 7 bases; unmatched junction nucleotides: 4. The CDR3 spans 15 residues. From germline, CDR1 is SGDLS and CDR2 YYNGEE. The CDR3 region is CASSPGTSGVGELFF. Written as DNA, the CDR3 is TGTGCCAGCAGCCCCGGGACTAGCGGGGTCGGGGAGCTGTTTTTT.

The gene calls are TRBV4-3 and TRBJ2-4; the match to TRBD2 covers 10 bases. The germline CDR1 and CDR2 sequences are LGHNA and YSLEER. This CDR3 spans 17 amino acids. V lost 0 bases, J lost 7 bases, and 9 bases stayed unmatched. The CDR3 DNA reads as TGCGCCAGCAGCCAAGATCCAGCGGGGGGGCTTGTGAACATTCAGTACTTC. It encodes CASSQDPAGGLVNIQYF.

V usage is TRBV6-1 and J usage is TRBJ2-1; D call uncertain. CDR3 size: 15 residues. Germline lookup yields CDR1 MNHNS and CDR2 SASEGT. Trimming removed 7 bases from V and 2 bases from J, with 15 bases in between. CDR3 nucleotide sequence: TGTGCCAGCATCCTGAGTGCAGGTCCCTACAATGAGCAGTTCTTC. The encoded protein is CASILSAGPYNEQFF.

The chain carries TRBV6-5 and TRBJ1-1; the D is unclear. Per the germline V gene, CDR1 is MNHEY and CDR2 is SVGAGI. The CDR3 runs 12 residues. V was cut by 4 bases and J by 1 base, with 4 bases left in between. The CDR3 DNA is TGTGCCAGCAGTTCGTGGAACACTGAAGCTTTCTTT. Amino acid sequence: CASSSWNTEAFF.

The chain uses TRBV5-6 and TRBJ2-1, with 10 bases lining up with TRBD1. With 0 bases clipped from V and 15 bases from J, the junction kept 9 bases outside the gene matches. The CDR3 is 14 residues long. Looked up from germline, CDR1 is SGHDT and CDR2 is YYEEEE. The CDR3 DNA follows: TGTGCCAGCAGCTTGGCCCGACGGGACAGGGGCCCGTTCTTC. This translates into CASSLARRDRGPFF.

The V call is TRBV5-5, the J call TRBJ2-5, with a weak D call TRBD1 (6 bases). V gave up 4 bases and J gave up 2 bases, with 12 bases separating them. The CDR3 has 14 residues. Looked up from germline, CDR1 is SGHKS and CDR2 is YYEKEE (reference sequence). Here the CDR3 DNA reads TGTGCCAGCAGCCTCCGGACAGAGCAAGAGACCCAGTACTTC. Residues: CASSLRTEQETQYF.

The gene calls are TRBV25-1 and TRBJ2-7; 8 bases line up with TRBD1. V shed 2 bases and J 6 bases; nucleotides not matched to a gene: 6. Germline assignment: CDR1 MGHDK and CDR2 SYGVNS. The CDR3 is 14 amino acids. CDR3 amino acids: CASSEDRGISEQYF. In DNA, the CDR3 is TGTGCCAGCAGTGAAGACAGGGGTATAAGCGAGCAGTACTTC.

The chain uses TRBV25-1 and TRBJ2-7; possibly TRBD1 for D (7 bases). V lost 3 bases and J 5 bases, leaving 14 bases between the germline ends. The CDR3 contains 14 residues. Germline loops: CDR1 MGHDK, CDR2 SYGVNS. The CDR3 sequence: CASSDVGRGDEQYF. The CDR3 DNA reads TGTGCCAGCAGTGATGTGGGCAGGGGGGACGAGCAGTACTTC.

The chain couples TRBV6-1 to TRBJ2-1, with 10 bases aligning to TRBD1. This CDR3 has 14 residues. Germline CDR1 reads MNHNS; CDR2 reads SASEGT. The V segment lost 6 bases and the J segment 3 bases; nucleotides outside the gene matches: 2. CDR3 nucleotide sequence: TGTGCCAGCAGCGGGACAGGGGTCTACAATGAGCAGTTCTTC. Amino acid sequence: CASSGTGVYNEQFF.

CDR3 in amino acids: CAWRGGLRHRDRSYEQYF. The DNA for the CDR3 is TGTGCCTGGAGAGGGGGACTCCGACACCGGGACAGGAGCTACGAGCAGTACTTC. The J gene is TRBJ2-7, the V gene TRBV30; TRBD1 agrees at 8 bases. This CDR3 contains 18 residues. Germline-derived CDR1 and CDR2 are GTSNPN and SVGIG (reference sequence). The trim removed 3 bases at V and 3 bases at J, leaving 19 bases unmatched.

The chain recombines TRBV19 with TRBJ1-4, with D unresolved. The CDR3 totals 14 residues. Trimming pared 3 bases from V and 7 bases from J, leaving 12 bases between. CDR1 and CDR2 from the germline V gene are LNHDA and SQIVND (reference sequence). The CDR3 protein is CASSISARSEKLFF. The CDR3 DNA is TGTGCCAGTAGTATCTCGGCTCGGAGTGAAAAACTGTTTTTT.

A single count supports this clone. The CDR3 DNA reads TGTGCCAGCAGTGAGCCGGACAGACCTAGCACAGATACGCAGTATTTT. Translating gives CASSEPDRPSTDTQYF. The rearrangement uses TRBV25-1 and TRBJ2-3; weak D call: TRBD1 (6 bases). The CDR3 length is 16 residues. The ends were cut back, 3 bases at V and 0 bases at J, with 13 bases in the middle. CDR1 MGHDK and CDR2 SYGVNS come from the germline V gene.

V usage is TRBV5-4 and J usage is TRBJ2-6; TRBD1 agrees at 7 bases. This CDR3 contains 15 residues. Germline CDR1 reads SGHNT; CDR2 reads YYREEE (reference sequence). The trim removed 5 bases at V and 2 bases at J, leaving 4 bases unmatched. This CDR3 is CASRRGGTGANVLTF. The CDR3 DNA follows: TGTGCCAGCAGGCGAGGGGGCACTGGGGCCAACGTCCTGACTTTC.

The rearrangement uses TRBV5-4 and TRBJ2-1; the match to TRBD2 covers 11 bases. After removal of 0 bases from V and 6 bases from J, the junction contained 5 bases not matched to a gene. The V gene's germline CDR1 is SGHNT and CDR2 YYREEE (reference sequence). The CDR3 sequence is 16 residues long. The CDR3, as DNA: TGTGCCAGCAGCTTGGCCTTTGGGACTAGCGGCAATGAGCAGTTCTTC. This encodes CASSLAFGTSGNEQFF.

This chain connects TRBV7-2 to TRBJ1-1, with D perhaps matching TRBD1 (6 bases). CDR1 and CDR2 from the germline V gene are SGHTA and FQGNSA. There are 13 residues in the CDR3. The V and J ends lost 5 bases and 1 base respectively, with 8 bases between them. CDR3 in amino acids: CASSLGQNTEAFF. In nucleotides, the CDR3 is TGTGCCAGCAGCCTGGGACAGAACACTGAAGCTTTCTTT.

The rearrangement links TRBV29-1 to TRBJ2-3; 15 bases map to TRBD2. V lost 6 bases to trimming and J lost 5 bases; unmatched junction nucleotides: 9. This CDR3 spans 16 amino acids. CDR1 and CDR2 (germline): SQVTM, ANQGSEA. This chain's CDR3 is CSVARTSGGVEDTQYF. As DNA, the CDR3 is TGCAGCGTCGCACGGACTAGCGGGGGGGTTGAAGATACGCAGTATTTT.

The V gene is TRBV19, the J gene TRBJ2-3; 10 positions agree with TRBD2. The CDR3 has 16 amino acids. Germline lookup yields CDR1 LNHDA and CDR2 SQIVND (reference sequence). J lost 3 bases, V lost 6 bases, and 9 bases had no gene match. Here the CDR3 DNA reads TGTGCCAGTAGCTCTCACCCTAGCGGGGGTACAGATACGCAGTATTTT. Translating gives CASSSHPSGGTDTQYF.

The CDR3 here is CASSLNTYGYTF. CDR3 nucleotide sequence: TGTGCCAGCAGCTTAAACACCTATGGCTACACCTTC. The chain couples TRBV7-9 to TRBJ1-2; D remains ambiguous. CDR3 size: 12 residues. Germline loops: CDR1 SEHNR, CDR2 FQNEAQ (reference sequence). V was trimmed by 2 bases and J by 4 bases, leaving 5 bases between them. Full variable domain (outside the CDR3, taken from reference TRBV7-9 and TRBJ1-2): DTGVSQNPRHKITKRGQNVTFRCDPISEHNRLYWYRQTLGQGPEFLTYFQNEAQLEKSRLLSDRFSAERPKGSFSTLEIQRTEQGDSAMYLCASSLNTYGYTFGSGTRLTVV.

This rearrangement joins TRBV9 to TRBJ2-6, with D perhaps matching TRBD2 (5 bases). The CDR3 spans 14 residues. V was trimmed by 6 bases and J by 2 bases, leaving 9 bases between them. Germline loops: CDR1 SGDLS, CDR2 YYNGEE. CDR3 in DNA: TGTGCCAGCACCAAACTAGCTGGGGCCAACGTCCTGACTTTC. This encodes CASTKLAGANVLTF.

V gene TRBV5-6 combines with J gene TRBJ2-7; 10 bases line up with TRBD2. The CDR3 has 14 amino acids. Germline V lookup: CDR1 SGHDT, CDR2 YYEEEE. The junction had 8 bases not matched to a gene; V was cut back by 4 bases and J by 7 bases. CDR3 bases: TGTGCCAGCAGCAAACTAGCGGGGCTGAGGGAGCAGTACTTC. Its translation: CASSKLAGLREQYF.

The chain couples TRBV5-5 to TRBJ2-5; 12 bases are shared with TRBD2. Germline CDR1 is SGHKS and CDR2 is YYEKEE (reference sequence). V dropped 1 base and J dropped 5; count of bases not matched to a gene: 15. The CDR3 sequence is 19 residues long. CDR3 coding DNA: TGTGCCAGCAGCTTGAGGCAGACTTGGACTAGCGGGGTCCGGGAGACCCAGTACTTC. Encoded protein: CASSLRQTWTSGVRETQYF.

J is TRBJ2-1 and V is TRBV27, with D perhaps matching TRBD1 (6 bases). V lost 4 bases to trimming and J lost 6 bases, with 13 bases between them. The CDR3 is made up of 14 amino acids. Germline CDR1 is MNHEY and CDR2 is SMNVEV (reference sequence). CDR3 region: CASSSRWGPNEQFF. CDR3 nucleotides: TGTGCCAGCAGTTCGCGGTGGGGGCCCAATGAGCAGTTCTTC.

This rearrangement joins TRBV5-8 to TRBJ1-3; D is ambiguous. The CDR3 has 12 amino acids. Deletions cut 4 bases from V and 5 bases from J, with 7 bases between. Looked up from germline, CDR1 is SGHTS and CDR2 is YDEGEE. As DNA, the CDR3 is TGTGCCAGCAGCCCCAGGCGAAACACCATATATTTT. The encoded protein is CASSPRRNTIYF.

The chain uses TRBV18 and TRBJ1-6; 8 bases are a match to TRBD1. Trimming cost V 5 bases and J 7 bases; bases outside gene matches: 4. CDR1 is KGHSH, CDR2 LQKENI, per germline. This CDR3 has 14 residues. CDR3: CASSLDRVNSPLHF. The CDR3 DNA follows: TGTGCCAGCTCATTGGACAGGGTGAATTCACCCCTCCACTTT.

The CDR3 region has the DNA TGTGCCATCAGTCCCCGGTTAGACAGGGGGTTATTGTTTTTT. Protein sequence: CAISPRLDRGLLFF. This sequence joins TRBV10-3 and TRBJ1-4, with 9 nucleotides matching TRBD1. The CDR3 covers 14 residues. Germline CDR1 ENHRY, CDR2 SYGVKD. With V trimmed by 5 bases and J by 15 bases, 13 bases remained unmatched.

V usage is TRBV11-2 and J usage is TRBJ2-2; D ambiguous. The CDR3 contains 13 residues. Trimming took off 5 bases at V and 6 bases at J, with 10 bases between the two ends. CDR1 SGHAT and CDR2 FQNNGV come from the germline V gene. The CDR3 nucleotides are TGTGCCAGCAGCCCTCGAGAGTCCGGGGAGCTGTTTTTT. Its translation: CASSPRESGELFF.

The chain couples TRBV11-2 to TRBJ1-1, with D unresolved. The CDR3 consists of 14 residues. V lost 0 bases and J 0 bases, leaving 5 bases between the germline ends. Germline V gene data show CDR1 as SGHAT and CDR2 as FQNNGV. The CDR3 DNA reads as TGTGCCAGCAGCTTAGACCGGGTGAACACTGAAGCTTTCTTT. Its translation is CASSLDRVNTEAFF.

This chain joins TRBV7-9 and TRBJ2-5; 12 nucleotides line up with TRBD1. Germline V gene data show CDR1 as SEHNR and CDR2 as FQNEAQ (reference sequence). Germline trimming cut 5 bases from V and 2 bases from J; bases unmatched to any gene: 6. The CDR3 spans 16 residues. The CDR3 protein is CASSTGTGGRQETQYF. CDR3 bases: TGTGCCAGCAGCACCGGGACAGGGGGCCGTCAAGAGACCCAGTACTTC.

This chain uses TRBV6-6 with TRBJ1-6; D possibly corresponds to TRBD1 (5 bases). The CDR3 covers 15 residues. V shed 7 bases and J shed 6 bases, with 16 bases lying between them. The germline CDR1 and CDR2 sequences are MNHNY and SVGAGI (reference sequence). The CDR3 spells CASKSSGTINSPLHF. The CDR3 DNA is TGTGCCAGCAAATCTTCAGGGACTATTAATTCACCCCTCCACTTT.

This clone appeared once. The CDR3: CASSLAGATNYQPQHF. The CDR3 region has the DNA TGTGCCAGCAGTTTAGCGGGTGCCACAAACTATCAGCCCCAGCATTTT. V gene TRBV27 combines with J gene TRBJ1-5; no clear D gene. From germline, CDR1 is MNHEY and CDR2 SMNVEV (reference sequence). Trimming left V 2 bases short and J 5 bases short, with 16 bases between. The CDR3 consists of 16 residues.

V gene TRBV7-8 combines with J gene TRBJ1-1; a weak D match, TRBD1 (5 bases). The CDR3 spans 15 residues. V lost 3 bases to trimming and J lost 10 bases, with 21 bases between them. Germline CDR1 is SGHVS and CDR2 is FQNEAQ. CDR3: CASSFEGTLDLGAFF. CDR3 in DNA: TGTGCCAGCAGCTTTGAAGGGACTCTGGACCTGGGAGCTTTCTTT. The full variable domain, in which reference TRBV7-8 and TRBJ1-1 provide the parts outside the CDR3, is GAGVSQSPRYKVAKRGQDVALRCDPISGHVSLFWYQQALGQGPEFLTYFQNEAQLDKSGLPSDRFFAERPEGSVSTLKIQRTQQEDSAVYLCASSFEGTLDLGAFFGQGTRLTVV.